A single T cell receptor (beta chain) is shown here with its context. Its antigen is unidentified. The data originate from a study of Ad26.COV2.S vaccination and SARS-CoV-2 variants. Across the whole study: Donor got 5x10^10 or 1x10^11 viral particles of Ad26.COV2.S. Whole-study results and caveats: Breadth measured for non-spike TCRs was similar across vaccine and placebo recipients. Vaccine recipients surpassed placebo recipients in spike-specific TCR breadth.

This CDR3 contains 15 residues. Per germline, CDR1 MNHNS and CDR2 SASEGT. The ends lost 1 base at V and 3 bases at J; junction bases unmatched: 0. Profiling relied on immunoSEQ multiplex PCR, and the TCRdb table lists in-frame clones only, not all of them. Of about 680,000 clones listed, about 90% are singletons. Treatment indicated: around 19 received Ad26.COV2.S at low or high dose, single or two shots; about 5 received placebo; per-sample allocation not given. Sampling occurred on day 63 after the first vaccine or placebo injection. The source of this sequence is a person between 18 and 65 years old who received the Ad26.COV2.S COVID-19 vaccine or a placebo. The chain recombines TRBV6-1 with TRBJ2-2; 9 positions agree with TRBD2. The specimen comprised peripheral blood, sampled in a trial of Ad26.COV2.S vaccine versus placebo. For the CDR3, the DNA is TGTGCCAGCAGTGAAGTAGCGGGAGACACCGGGGAGCTGTTTTTT. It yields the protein CASSEVAGDTGELFF.